This TCR beta chain was documented in a study of blood T cell repertoires in COVID-19. Study at large: Samples representing acute and convalescent COVID-19 were sourced from the United States, Italy and Spain.

V was shortened by 3 bases and J by 0 bases, with 11 bases between the two germline ends. The length of the CDR3 is 15 residues. Germline V CDR1 and CDR2: SNHLY, FYNNEI. Living in 25 or so US areas, the participants were between about 18 and 100 years of age. Original processing notes: Amplification with reference gene primers provided the estimates of nucleated cell counts. The protocol was immunoSEQ multiplex PCR, while the TCRdb copy is restricted to in-frame clones and leaves out a portion. That table is the source of V, J and clone size, and D and trimming were worked out from the DNA. The sample contains 190,000 or so clones, 86% of which appear only once.

The sequence came from a woman aged 25 to 39 who had recovered from COVID-19. The chain uses TRBV2 and TRBJ1-2, with D possibly matching TRBD1 (6 bases). Sequenced: PBMCs or T cells enriched from blood (not recorded which). This CDR3 is CASSDLGGSNYGYTF. The DNA for the CDR3 is TGTGCCAGCAGTGATCTTGGGGGCTCTAACTATGGCTACACCTTC.